The sequence of this TCR beta chain was determined in a study of T cells in Graves' hyperthyroidism and ophthalmopathy. Whole-study context: Prior to any treatment, at the point of initial diagnosis, peripheral blood was collected.

Reasons for excluding patients were uncontrolled infection, other autoimmune disease, pregnancy or lactation. Diagnoses were made from clinical symptoms, serum measures (thyroxine and TRAb), thyroid ultrasound and orbital computed tomography. V lost 7 bases to trimming and J lost 1 base; unmatched junction nucleotides: 6. From germline, CDR1 is SEHNR and CDR2 FQNEAQ (reference sequence). CDR3 length: 14 residues. Amplified TCR beta CDR3 regions derived from RNA transcripts. First-round RT-PCR with HTBI primers amplified the TCR CDR3 region. TCRdb recomputed calls from the multiplex PCR reads with MiXCR, one row per CDR3 protein. The sample contains more than 600,000 distinct CDR3 sequences, about 16% of which appear only once.

The chain links TRBV7-9 to TRBJ2-7; 8 bases are a match to TRBD2. This clonotype was obtained from a man aged 18 to 30 with Graves' hyperthyroidism. Sequencing used blood. The CDR3 nucleotides are TGTGCCAGCACTCTAGCGGGCCCATCCTACGAGCAGTACTTC. Amino acids: CASTLAGPSYEQYF.